This is a list of T cell receptor beta chains from one sample in a study of cytomegalovirus exposure and HLA in healthy donors. Clones were sequenced by immunoSEQ multiplex PCR, and TCRdb holds only the in-frame ones, with some missing. The sample contains some 100,000 clones, roughly 70% of which appear only once. Input material: PBMCs. Receptors originate from a woman between 50 and 59 years old in good health and CMV-seropositive. Both conserved end residues are part of each CDR3. The D gene is left open where the match is weak. Clone size is shown for a subset of rows, as once, few, many or a class of expanded clone.

D gene	CDR3 length	V gene	clone size	J gene	CDR3 DNA	CDR3 protein
-	15	TRBV5-8	-	TRBJ1-5	TGTGCCAGCAGCTTGCTCGGGAGTAGCAATCAGCCCCAGCATTTT	CASSLLGSSNQPQHF
-	18	TRBV19	-	TRBJ2-7	TGTGCCAGTAGTATTCGGGCACTACAGGGAAGGAGCTCCTACGAGCAGTACTTC	CASSIRALQGRSSYEQYF
-	13	TRBV6-4	few	TRBJ1-2	TGTGCCAGCAGTCTGGGCCCAGGGGACGGCTACACCTTC	CASSLGPGDGYTF
TRBD1	13	TRBV4-1	-	TRBJ2-3	TGCGCCAGCAGCACCCGGGACAGGGGGCACCGGTATTTT	CASSTRDRGHRYF
-	14	TRBV6-6	-	TRBJ1-1	TGTGCCAGCAGTTACTCCCAGGGCTCCACTGAAGCTTTCTTT	CASSYSQGSTEAFF
-	15	TRBV7-9	once	TRBJ1-1	TGTGCCAGCAGCTCCGGACAGTTCCTCTACACTGAAGCTTTCTTT	CASSSGQFLYTEAFF
-	14	TRBV5-1	few	TRBJ1-2	TGCGCCAGCAGCTTGGGCCCGGCTAACTATGGCTACACCTTC	CASSLGPANYGYTF
TRBD1	13	TRBV30	-	TRBJ1-2	TGTGCCTGGAGCCGGACAGGGGAGGATGGCTACACCTTC	CAWSRTGEDGYTF
-	15	TRBV18	-	TRBJ2-5	TGTGCCAGCTCACCTCAGGGACATTTGAAAGAGACCCAGTACTTC	CASSPQGHLKETQYF
-	14	TRBV9	-	TRBJ1-2	TGTGCCAGCAGCGTAGCGGGGGGAGTAGGTGGCTACACCTTC	CASSVAGGVGGYTF
-	13	TRBV29-1	-	TRBJ1-1	TGCAGCGTTGACGGGGGAGAGGGGACTGAAGCTTTCTTT	CSVDGGEGTEAFF
TRBD1	15	TRBV10-1	-	TRBJ2-2	TGCGCCAGCAGTGAACAGGGGCGGAACACCGGGGAGCTGTTTTTT	CASSEQGRNTGELFF
-	14	TRBV5-4	-	TRBJ2-7	TGTGCCAGCAGCTTGGCGGGACTTATCTCCGAGCAGTACTTC	CASSLAGLISEQYF
TRBD1	17	TRBV7-9	-	TRBJ2-3	TGTGCCAGCAGCACCCGAGGACAGGGCAGAGGTTCAGATACGCAGTATTTT	CASSTRGQGRGSDTQYF
-	13	TRBV6-6	once	TRBJ2-1	TGTGCCAGCAGTTACTCCCTCGGGGATGAGCAGTTCTTC	CASSYSLGDEQFF
TRBD1	18	TRBV19	-	TRBJ1-5	TGTGCCAGTAGTATCCTAATATCGGTCAGGGGGGCAAATCAGCCCCAGCATTTT	CASSILISVRGANQPQHF
-	12	TRBV25-1	once	TRBJ1-5	TGTGCCAGCAGGGGGCCCAATCAGCCCCAGCATTTT	CASRGPNQPQHF
-	14	TRBV15	-	TRBJ1-5	TGTGCCACCAGCAGGCAGGGAAACAATCAGCCCCAGCATTTT	CATSRQGNNQPQHF
-	12	TRBV30	-	TRBJ1-2	TGTGCGGGGCTCCAGGGGAACTATGGCTACACCTTC	CAGLQGNYGYTF
TRBD1	14	TRBV5-1	-	TRBJ2-3	TGCGCCAGCAGCCACGGGACAGGGACAGATACGCAGTATTTT	CASSHGTGTDTQYF
TRBD2	16	TRBV15	-	TRBJ2-1	TGTGCCACCAGCAGAGAAAGACTAGCGGCCTACAATGAGCAGTTCTTC	CATSRERLAAYNEQFF
-	15	TRBV7-2	once	TRBJ1-5	TGTGCCAGCAGTTCAGTTCCAGGGGGCAATCAGCCCCAGCATTTT	CASSSVPGGNQPQHF
-	13	TRBV18	-	TRBJ1-2	TGTGCCAGCTCACCCTTAGATCCGGGTGGCTACACCTTC	CASSPLDPGGYTF
TRBD1	12	TRBV7-9	-	TRBJ1-1	TGTGCCAGCTCAAGGGGACAGGGTGAAGCTTTCTTT	CASSRGQGEAFF
TRBD2	14	TRBV19	-	TRBJ2-1	TGTGCCAGTAGAGGACTAGCGGTACTTAATGAGCAGTTCTTC	CASRGLAVLNEQFF
-	15	TRBV19	-	TRBJ1-2	TGTGCCAGTAGTACCGGGACAACAAATAACTATGGCTACACCTTC	CASSTGTTNNYGYTF
TRBD2	12	TRBV6-1	few	TRBJ2-5	TGTGCCAGCAAGGCGGGAGCGGAGACCCAGTACTTC	CASKAGAETQYF
-	14	TRBV27	few	TRBJ1-2	TGTGCCAGCAGTTCCTTTCAAAGCAACTATGGCTACACCTTC	CASSSFQSNYGYTF
TRBD1	18	TRBV19	-	TRBJ1-2	TGTGCCAGTAGTATAAGGCCCGACAGGGGTTATCAGGGCTATGGCTACACCTTC	CASSIRPDRGYQGYGYTF
-	16	TRBV14	-	TRBJ2-3	TGTGCCAGCAGCCAAGAATGGGAGACCTCTGCAGATACGCAGTATTTT	CASSQEWETSADTQYF
TRBD1	16	TRBV5-4	once	TRBJ2-1	TGTGCCAGCAGCCGAAACAGCAGGGGACAGCACAATGAGCAGTTCTTC	CASSRNSRGQHNEQFF
-	13	TRBV7-2	-	TRBJ2-7	TGTGCCAGCAGCAACAGGGTCACCTACGAGCAGTACTTC	CASSNRVTYEQYF
TRBD1	14	TRBV5-1	few	TRBJ1-1	TGCGCCAGCAGCCCCGGACAGGAGAACACTGAAGCTTTCTTT	CASSPGQENTEAFF
TRBD2	15	TRBV5-1	-	TRBJ2-3	TGCGCCAGCAGCTTGGGCGGGAGGAACACAGATACGCAGTATTTT	CASSLGGRNTDTQYF
TRBD1	13	TRBV29-1	-	TRBJ1-1	TGCAGCGTGACAGGGTTGGGGGACGCTGAAGCTTTCTTT	CSVTGLGDAEAFF
TRBD1	15	TRBV19	-	TRBJ2-3	TGTGCCAGTAGCCTTAGACAGGGGTCCACAGATACGCAGTATTTT	CASSLRQGSTDTQYF
-	11	TRBV20-1	-	TRBJ2-1	TGCAGTGCTCAGAAGAACGATGAGCAGTTCTTC	CSAQKNDEQFF
-	13	TRBV7-2	-	TRBJ1-4	TGTGCCAGCAGCTTAACGGTGATTGAAAAACTGTTTTTT	CASSLTVIEKLFF
-	17	TRBV5-1	-	TRBJ1-4	TGCGCCAGCAGCCTAAACCAGGGGATCCACACTAATGAAAAACTGTTTTTT	CASSLNQGIHTNEKLFF
-	16	TRBV2	few	TRBJ1-4	TGTGCCAGCAGTTCACTAGGACAGCCCACAAATGAAAAACTGTTTTTT	CASSSLGQPTNEKLFF
-	13	TRBV29-1	-	TRBJ1-5	TGCAGCGTTGCGGGAGCCGGCAATCAGCCCCAGCATTTT	CSVAGAGNQPQHF
TRBD1	13	TRBV30	-	TRBJ1-2	TGTGCCTGGAGTCGACAGGGCGGCTATGGCTACACCTTC	CAWSRQGGYGYTF
-	12	TRBV5-1	-	TRBJ2-5	TGCGCCAGCAGCTCCTACCAAGAGACCCAGTACTTC	CASSSYQETQYF
-	14	TRBV19	once	TRBJ2-7	TGTGCCAGTAGCACAGGGTTGACGTCCTACGAGCAGTACTTC	CASSTGLTSYEQYF
-	16	TRBV29-1	-	TRBJ2-1	TGCAGCGCGCTCGAGCGGGCCCTTTCCTCCTACAATGAGCAGTTCTTC	CSALERALSSYNEQFF
-	13	TRBV7-2	-	TRBJ1-1	TGTGCCAGCAGCTTAGAGAGGAACACTGAAGCTTTCTTT	CASSLERNTEAFF
TRBD2	18	TRBV7-8	-	TRBJ2-1	TGTGCCAGCAGCTTCATCCGCTTCGCGGGAGGATTCTACAATGAGCAGTTCTTC	CASSFIRFAGGFYNEQFF
TRBD2	14	TRBV28	-	TRBJ2-5	TGTGCCAGCAGCCTAGCGGGAGGTTGGGAGACCCAGTACTTC	CASSLAGGWETQYF
-	11	TRBV28	-	TRBJ1-2	TGTGCTACCCGGGAGGGGAGAGGCTACACCTTC	CATREGRGYTF
-	16	TRBV5-4	few	TRBJ2-2	TGTGCCAGCAGCACGTATGGCAGGGGTGACACCGGGGAGCTGTTTTTT	CASSTYGRGDTGELFF
TRBD1	17	TRBV5-4	-	TRBJ1-1	TGTGCCAGCAGCAAAGGACAGGGGGGAATCATGAACACTGAAGCTTTCTTT	CASSKGQGGIMNTEAFF
-	15	TRBV30	-	TRBJ1-3	TGTGCCTGGGACCCTACAGGCCTCTCTGGAAACACCATATATTTT	CAWDPTGLSGNTIYF
-	14	TRBV29-1	-	TRBJ1-1	TGCAGCGGCCTCAGCGGGGGCGGGGGGACTGAAGCTTTCTTT	CSGLSGGGGTEAFF
-	16	TRBV7-8	-	TRBJ2-1	TGTGCCAGCAGCACACTGGTCCGGGGGGCATACAATGAGCAGTTCTTC	CASSTLVRGAYNEQFF
-	13	TRBV4-1	once	TRBJ2-1	TGCGCCAGCAGCCAAGAAGAGGTCAATGAGCAGTTCTTC	CASSQEEVNEQFF
-	14	TRBV16	-	TRBJ1-5	TGTGCCAGCAGCCAAGACTTTTCCGATCAGCCCCAGCATTTT	CASSQDFSDQPQHF